The 24 T cell receptor beta chains below were found in one sample sequenced in a study of T cell responses to AZD1222 COVID-19 vaccine. Using immunoSEQ multiplex PCR, the repertoire was profiled, and TCRdb retains in-frame clones only, with some absent. The table records over 200,000 clones, about 94% of them present only once. The sample in question was peripheral blood, obtained 28 days after the second dose of the MenACWY control vaccine. Receptors originate from an adult who received the MenACWY meningococcal vaccine as a control.

The chain has TRBV19 and TRBJ1-5; possible D gene TRBD1, 5 bases. Germline CDR1 is LNHDA and CDR2 is SQIVND (reference sequence). Trimming cost V 6 bases and J 6 bases, with 15 bases left between them. The CDR3 loop spans 14 amino acids. CDR3 nucleotides: TGTGCCAGTAGCGCGTCGGGGGATAGTCAGCCCCAGCATTTT. Its translation is CASSASGDSQPQHF.

This sequence joins TRBV9 and TRBJ2-1; 9 nucleotides align to TRBD1. Germline trimming cut 3 bases from V and 4 bases from J; bases unmatched to any gene: 5. The CDR3 is 15 amino acids. Germline assignment: CDR1 SGDLS and CDR2 YYNGEE. CDR3 residues: CASSETGGQYNEQFF. The CDR3 region has the DNA TGTGCCAGCAGCGAGACAGGGGGACAATACAATGAGCAGTTCTTC.

The chain employs TRBV5-1 and TRBJ2-1; D call uncertain. The CDR3 is 13 amino acids. The germline CDR1 and CDR2 sequences are SGHRS and YFSETQ. V lost 0 bases and J 9 bases, leaving 10 bases between the germline ends. As DNA, the CDR3 is TGCGCCAGCAGCTTGGCACAGAGTGTTGAGCAGTTCTTC. It specifies CASSLAQSVEQFF.

The rearrangement joins TRBV4-3 to TRBJ2-7; D is unresolved. CDR1 is LGHNA and CDR2 is YSLEER in the germline V gene. Trimming stripped 0 bases from V and 0 bases from J, with 9 bases between. The CDR3 has 15 residues. The CDR3 loop reads CASSQDRASSYEQYF. CDR3 nucleotides: TGCGCCAGCAGCCAAGATCGGGCCAGCTCCTACGAGCAGTACTTC.

The chain links TRBV3-1 (or the pseudogene TRBV3-2) to TRBJ2-7, with 9 bases matching TRBD1. Trimming at V came to 3 bases and at J to 5 bases, leaving 5 bases not matched to a gene. Germline V gives CDR1 LGHDT, CDR2 YNNKEL (reference sequence). CDR3 size: 14 residues. The CDR3 region has the DNA TGTGCCAGCAGCCATAAACAGGGGGCCGACGAGCAGTACTTC. Translated, it gives CASSHKQGADEQYF.

The chain carries TRBV5-4 and TRBJ2-2; 11 bases agree with TRBD2. The germline gives CDR1 SGHNT, CDR2 YYREEE (reference sequence). This CDR3 has 16 residues. Trimming at V came to 0 bases and at J to 5 bases, leaving 3 bases not matched to a gene. Here the CDR3 reads CASSLGLAGRTGELFF. The CDR3 DNA is TGTGCCAGCAGCTTGGGACTAGCGGGGCGGACCGGGGAGCTGTTTTTT.

The chain combines TRBV7-3 with TRBJ2-1, with TRBD1 identical over 7 bases. Unmatched junction bases numbered 6, after V lost 3 bases and J lost 1 base. Looked up from germline, CDR1 is SGHTA and CDR2 is FQGTGA. This CDR3 is 16 amino acids long. The CDR3 coding sequence is TGTGCCAGCAGCTTTTCCGGGACAGATTCCTACAATGAGCAGTTCTTC. This sequence encodes CASSFSGTDSYNEQFF.

Notes on this clone: Different DNA sequences within this sample yield the same CDR3. The chain carries TRBV4-3 and TRBJ1-2, with D possibly TRBD1 on 5 matching bases. This CDR3 comprises 13 residues. The V gene's germline CDR1 is LGHNA and CDR2 YSLEER. With 0 bases removed from V and 4 bases from J, the gap between germline ends came to 6 bases. The CDR3 nucleotides are TGCGCCAGCAGCCAAGAGCAGGGCTATGGCTACACCTTC. This codes for CASSQEQGYGYTF.

The chain uses TRBV10-1 and TRBJ2-3; D uncertain. This CDR3 is 11 amino acids long. V gave up 7 bases and J gave up 4 bases, with 6 bases separating them. The germline V gene encodes CDR1 WNHNN and CDR2 SYGVQD (reference sequence). The CDR3 coding sequence is TGCGCCAGCATTGGTTCAGATACGCAGTATTTT. Residues: CASIGSDTQYF.

The rearrangement joins TRBV5-1 to TRBJ2-7, with 9 bases matching TRBD2. With V trimmed by 0 bases and J by 5 bases, 6 bases remained unmatched. Germline CDR1 and CDR2: SGHRS and YFSETQ. This CDR3 spans 15 amino acids. The CDR3 DNA sequence: TGCGCCAGCAGCTTGGAGGGACTAGCTATCCACGAGCAGTACTTC. It translates to CASSLEGLAIHEQYF.

CDR3 protein: CASSTGTSVREQYF. Written as DNA, the CDR3 is TGTGCCAGCAGCACCGGGACTAGCGTACGCGAGCAGTACTTC. The chain links TRBV27 to TRBJ2-7; TRBD2 agrees at 10 bases. The germline V gene has CDR1 MNHEY and CDR2 SMNVEV (reference sequence). With 6 bases clipped from V and 6 bases from J, the junction kept 8 bases outside the gene matches. The CDR3 extends over 14 amino acids.

The chain employs TRBV24-1 and TRBJ2-7, with 7 bases identical to TRBD1. Germline values: CDR1 KGHDR, CDR2 SFDVKD. J was trimmed by 2 bases and V by 3 bases; bases with no gene match: 3. The CDR3 has 14 amino acids. The CDR3 loop reads CATSDKDRPYEQYF. DNA of the CDR3: TGTGCCACCAGTGATAAGGACAGGCCCTACGAGCAGTACTTC.

V usage is TRBV27 and J usage is TRBJ2-2; TRBD1 might be the D (6 bases). Deletions cut 5 bases from V and 1 base from J, with 11 bases between. Germline V gene sequence: CDR1 MNHEY, CDR2 SMNVEV (reference sequence). The CDR3 is 15 residues long. CDR3 sequence reads: CASSPMTGNTGELFF. The CDR3 DNA follows: TGTGCCAGCAGTCCAATGACAGGGAACACCGGGGAGCTGTTTTTT.

The chain combines TRBV28 with TRBJ2-7, with 12 bases matching TRBD2. The CDR3 has 17 residues. CDR1 is MDHEN and CDR2 is SYDVKM in the germline V gene. Trimming removed 2 bases from V and 6 bases from J; junction bases left unmatched: 11. This CDR3 is CASSLLQTSGSILEQYF. The CDR3 DNA follows: TGTGCCAGCAGTTTACTACAGACTAGCGGGAGTATACTCGAGCAGTACTTC. Combining the CDR3 with reference TRBV28 and TRBJ2-7 gives the whole variable domain DVKVTQSSRYLVKRTGEKVFLECVQDMDHENMFWYRQDPGLGLRLIYFSYDVKMKEKGDIPEGYSVSREKKERFSLILESASTNQTSMYLCASSLLQTSGSILEQYFGPGTRLTVT.

The V gene is TRBV7-3, the J gene TRBJ1-1; no clear D. Trimming left V 3 bases short and J 4 bases short, with 9 bases between. The CDR3 covers 13 residues. Germline CDR1 SGHTA, CDR2 FQGTGA. The CDR3 region has the DNA TGTGCCAGCAGCTTGAGGGTGTTCACTGAAGCTTTCTTT. Its translation: CASSLRVFTEAFF. The full variable domain, its missing parts supplied by reference TRBV7-3 and TRBJ1-1, is GAGVSQTPSNKVTEKGKYVELRCDPISGHTALYWYRQSLGQGPEFLIYFQGTGAADDSGLPNDRFFAVRPEGSVSTLKIQRTERGDSAVYLCASSLRVFTEAFFGQGTRLTVV.

The J gene is TRBJ1-2, the V gene TRBV18; D perhaps matches TRBD1 (5 bases). Germline V gene sequence: CDR1 KGHSH, CDR2 LQKENI. V shed 3 bases and J shed 6 bases, with 14 bases lying between them. The length of the CDR3 is 14 residues. CDR3 protein: CASSPPSGVDGYTF. Written as DNA, the CDR3 is TGTGCCAGCTCACCCCCGTCGGGGGTAGATGGCTACACCTTC.

V is TRBV28 and J is TRBJ2-2; D is uncertain. This CDR3 has 13 amino acids. With 2 bases removed from V and 4 bases from J, the gap between germline ends came to 5 bases. Germline loops: CDR1 MDHEN, CDR2 SYDVKM. CDR3 sequence: CASSLGVTGELFF. CDR3 bases: TGTGCCAGCAGTTTAGGGGTCACCGGGGAGCTGTTTTTT.

This sequence joins TRBV5-3 and TRBJ1-5; unclear D gene. TRBV5-3 belongs to the ORF category, with a function that is uncertain. The CDR3 spans 15 residues. V was clipped by 6 bases and J by 2 bases, with 15 bases between them. The CDR3 DNA reads as TGTGCCAGAATCCCTGTGGGGTCTTGCAATCAGCCCCAGCATTTT. Translation: CARIPVGSCNQPQHF.

V is TRBV30 and J is TRBJ1-6; 9 bases align to TRBD1. Germline CDR1 reads GTSNPN; CDR2 reads SVGIG (reference sequence). The CDR3 loop spans 15 amino acids. J lost 10 bases, V lost 0 bases, and 7 bases had no gene match. The CDR3 DNA follows: TGTGCCTGGAGTGTTGGGACAGGGCTTGGGTCACCCCTCCACTTT. As protein: CAWSVGTGLGSPLHF.

The count of this clone is one. The J gene is TRBJ1-5, the V gene TRBV6-5; TRBD1 is a possible D gene (5 bases). The CDR3 loop spans 14 amino acids. Germline V gene data show CDR1 as MNHEY and CDR2 as SVGAGI. Trimming left V 4 bases short and J 0 bases short, with 7 bases between. The CDR3 sequence is CASSSTDSNQPQHF. The CDR3 DNA reads as TGTGCCAGCAGTTCGACAGATAGCAATCAGCCCCAGCATTTT.

V is TRBV27 and J is TRBJ1-5; 10 bases line up with TRBD1. The CDR3 has 18 amino acids. V shed 5 bases, J shed 6 bases, and the junction held 16 bases outside the gene matches. Germline V gives CDR1 MNHEY, CDR2 SMNVEV (reference sequence). CDR3 coding DNA: TGTGCCAGCAGTGTACTCCCGACAGGGGGCGCTTTTAGTCAGCCCCAGCATTTT. Translation: CASSVLPTGGAFSQPQHF.

The chain carries TRBV12-3 or TRBV12-4 and TRBJ2-4; D unresolved. Trimming cost V 3 bases and J 1 base, with 4 bases left between them. The CDR3 sequence is 13 residues long. The CDR3 sequence is CASSLEAKNIQYF. CDR3 DNA sequence: TGTGCCAGCAGTTTGGAGGCCAAAAACATTCAGTACTTC.

The CDR3 loop reads CASRNPGGSTGELFF. The CDR3 region has the DNA TGTGCCAGCAGGAACCCAGGGGGGAGCACCGGGGAGCTGTTTTTT. The chain combines TRBV3-1 (or the pseudogene TRBV3-2) with TRBJ2-2; D possibly corresponds to TRBD1 (7 bases). The germline V gene has CDR1 LGHDT and CDR2 YNNKEL (reference sequence). Trimming stripped 6 bases from V and 4 bases from J, with 15 bases between. The CDR3 contains 15 residues.

The chain joins TRBV28 to TRBJ1-2; the match to TRBD1 covers 7 bases. Germline V gene sequence: CDR1 MDHEN, CDR2 SYDVKM. The trim removed 5 bases at V and 8 bases at J, leaving 8 bases unmatched. This CDR3 has 13 residues. The CDR3 protein is CASSEYTGAGYTF. CDR3 coding DNA: TGTGCCAGCAGTGAATATACAGGGGCAGGCTACACCTTC.